Each of the 2 T cell receptor beta chains below was sequenced from the same sample in a study of regulatory T cells in long-lasting Graves disease. Libraries of TCR beta came from iRepertoire HTBI primers plus Arm-PCR of CDR3 regions. TCRdb processed the multiplex PCR reads anew with MiXCR; each CDR3 protein has one entry. Among 350,000 to 450,000 distinct CDR3 sequences listed, about an eighth were seen once. As to time point: newly diagnosed GD, antithyroid drugs for less than 3 months. PBMCs provided the RNA from which the TCR library was made. The same data also went into a second study, on T cells in Graves' hyperthyroidism and ophthalmopathy.

The material sequenced was peripheral blood mononuclear cells (PBMCs), taken at new diagnosis, from a patient treated with antithyroid drugs. The receptor set was obtained from a young woman with Graves disease.

This clonotype was observed many times. The chain uses TRBV6-5 and TRBJ2-7, with TRBD2 as a possible D gene (5 bases). The ends were cut back, 0 bases at V and 2 bases at J, with 17 bases in the middle. Per germline, CDR1 MNHEY and CDR2 SVGAGI. The CDR3 sequence is 17 residues long. In DNA, the CDR3 is TGTGCCAGCAGTTACTCCCCTACGGGATTTATTGCCTACGAGCAGTACTTC. The encoded protein is CASSYSPTGFIAYEQYF.

This clonotype has ten or more counts. The rearrangement joins TRBV6-1 to TRBJ2-3; possibly TRBD2 for D (5 bases). CDR1 is MNHNS and CDR2 is SASEGT in the germline V gene. Between the trimmed V and J ends, which lost 8 bases and 6 bases, there was a span of 15 bases. This CDR3 is 13 amino acids long. For the CDR3, the DNA is TGTGCCAGCGCTTACGGGGTGGGGGATACGCAGTATTTT. It specifies CASAYGVGDTQYF.